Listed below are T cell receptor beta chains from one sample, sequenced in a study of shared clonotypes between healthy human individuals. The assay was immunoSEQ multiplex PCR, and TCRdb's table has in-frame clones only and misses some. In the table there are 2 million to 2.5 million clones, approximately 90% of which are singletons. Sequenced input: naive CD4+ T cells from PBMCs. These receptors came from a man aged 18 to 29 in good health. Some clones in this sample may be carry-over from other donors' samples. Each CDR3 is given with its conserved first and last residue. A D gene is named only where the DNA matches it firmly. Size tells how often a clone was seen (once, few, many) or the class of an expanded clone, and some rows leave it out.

CDR3 DNA: TGTGCCAGCAGCCCTAGACGGGGAACCTACGATTCATCCTATGGCTACACCTTC
CDR3 protein: CASSPRRGTYDSSYGYTF
CDR3 length: 18
D gene: .
clone size: .
V gene: TRBV9
J gene: TRBJ1-2

CDR3 DNA: TGTGCCAGCAGTTTAGTAGGACGGCCCAGGGGGGATCAGCCCCAGCATTTT
CDR3 protein: CASSLVGRPRGDQPQHF
CDR3 length: 17
D gene: TRBD1
clone size: once
V gene: TRBV27
J gene: TRBJ1-5

CDR3 DNA: TGCGCCAGCAGCTTGGGCCTGGACAGGGCGCCTGGCTACACCTTC
CDR3 protein: CASSLGLDRAPGYTF
CDR3 length: 15
D gene: TRBD1
clone size: .
V gene: TRBV5-1
J gene: TRBJ1-2

CDR3 DNA: TGCGCCAGCAGCCGGACAGGGATCGCCGACTATGGCTACACCTTC
CDR3 protein: CASSRTGIADYGYTF
CDR3 length: 15
D gene: TRBD1
clone size: .
V gene: TRBV5-1
J gene: TRBJ1-2

CDR3 DNA: TGTGCCAGCAGCTTAGTGGTTGTGGACTTCGACTCTGGAAACACCATATATTTT
CDR3 protein: CASSLVVVDFDSGNTIYF
CDR3 length: 18
D gene: .
clone size: once
V gene: TRBV7-9
J gene: TRBJ1-3

CDR3 DNA: TGCGCCAGCAGCCAGGTTCCTACCGGGGAGCTGTTTTTT
CDR3 protein: CASSQVPTGELFF
CDR3 length: 13
D gene: .
clone size: .
V gene: TRBV5-1
J gene: TRBJ2-2

CDR3 DNA: TGTGCCTGGAGTGTCTCGGATGAGCAGTTCTTC
CDR3 protein: CAWSVSDEQFF
CDR3 length: 11
D gene: .
clone size: .
V gene: TRBV30
J gene: TRBJ2-1

CDR3 DNA: TGTGCCAGCAGTCCATCGTGGGGACAGTCCCTCCAAGAGACCCAGTACTTC
CDR3 protein: CASSPSWGQSLQETQYF
CDR3 length: 17
D gene: TRBD1
clone size: .
V gene: TRBV28
J gene: TRBJ2-5

CDR3 DNA: TGTGCCAGCAGCCTCGGGACTAGCGGGAGCTCCTACAATGAGCAGTTCTTC
CDR3 protein: CASSLGTSGSSYNEQFF
CDR3 length: 17
D gene: TRBD2
clone size: .
V gene: TRBV5-4
J gene: TRBJ2-1

CDR3 DNA: TGTGCCAGCAGCTTAGCAGGGGGGAGATCCTACAATGAGCAGTTCTTC
CDR3 protein: CASSLAGGRSYNEQFF
CDR3 length: 16
D gene: .
clone size: .
V gene: TRBV7-9
J gene: TRBJ2-1

CDR3 DNA: TGTGCCACCAGCAGGCGTGCGGGGCGGGCAGATACGCAGTATTTT
CDR3 protein: CATSRRAGRADTQYF
CDR3 length: 15
D gene: .
clone size: .
V gene: TRBV15
J gene: TRBJ2-3

CDR3 DNA: TGTGCCAGCAGCTTCGCGGGACCAGATACGCAGTATTTT
CDR3 protein: CASSFAGPDTQYF
CDR3 length: 13
D gene: .
clone size: .
V gene: TRBV7-3
J gene: TRBJ2-3

CDR3 DNA: TGCGCCAGCAGCTTCCTCCTCCCTGAGAACCATGAGCAGTTCTTC
CDR3 protein: CASSFLLPENHEQFF
CDR3 length: 15
D gene: .
clone size: .
V gene: TRBV5-1
J gene: TRBJ2-1

CDR3 DNA: TGTGCCAGCAGCGTAGTCGGGGGACAAGAGACCCAGTACTTC
CDR3 protein: CASSVVGGQETQYF
CDR3 length: 14
D gene: .
clone size: .
V gene: TRBV9
J gene: TRBJ2-5

CDR3 DNA: TGTGCCAGCAGTTTAATGGCCGGGGGTGGCTCTGGGGCCAACGTCCTGACTTTC
CDR3 protein: CASSLMAGGGSGANVLTF
CDR3 length: 18
D gene: .
clone size: .
V gene: TRBV28
J gene: TRBJ2-6

CDR3 DNA: TGTGCCAGCAGCTTGGCCCTAGTAGCCGATACGCAGTATTTT
CDR3 protein: CASSLALVADTQYF
CDR3 length: 14
D gene: .
clone size: .
V gene: TRBV5-4
J gene: TRBJ2-3

CDR3 DNA: TGTGCCAGCTCACTTTCAGGGGTAGGAGGCTACACCTTC
CDR3 protein: CASSLSGVGGYTF
CDR3 length: 13
D gene: .
clone size: once
V gene: TRBV18
J gene: TRBJ1-2

CDR3 DNA: TGTGCCAGCAGCTCCCCGCGGGGTCAGAATGAGCAGTTCTTC
CDR3 protein: CASSSPRGQNEQFF
CDR3 length: 14
D gene: .
clone size: .
V gene: TRBV7-3
J gene: TRBJ2-1

CDR3 DNA: TGTGCCAGCAGCCAAGGGAGAGGGAACGCGAACACTGAAGCTTTCTTT
CDR3 protein: CASSQGRGNANTEAFF
CDR3 length: 16
D gene: .
clone size: few
V gene: TRBV4-2
J gene: TRBJ1-1

CDR3 DNA: TGCGCCAGCAGACGAGAACCGGGACAGGGCGGCGAGCAGTACTTC
CDR3 protein: CASRREPGQGGEQYF
CDR3 length: 15
D gene: TRBD1
clone size: .
V gene: TRBV5-1
J gene: TRBJ2-7

CDR3 DNA: TGTGCCAGCAGACTCACGACCCCGCTGGGCGGGGAGCTGTTTTTT
CDR3 protein: CASRLTTPLGGELFF
CDR3 length: 15
D gene: .
clone size: .
V gene: TRBV5-6
J gene: TRBJ2-2

CDR3 DNA: TGTGCCATCAGTGGGCGGGGTGGTGGATCGACCTACGAGCAGTACTTC
CDR3 protein: CAISGRGGGSTYEQYF
CDR3 length: 16
D gene: .
clone size: .
V gene: TRBV10-3
J gene: TRBJ2-7

CDR3 DNA: TGTGCCAGCAGCCCGACAGGGTTAGGCTACACCTTC
CDR3 protein: CASSPTGLGYTF
CDR3 length: 12
D gene: TRBD1
clone size: .
V gene: TRBV5-6
J gene: TRBJ1-2

CDR3 DNA: TGTGCCAGCAGCTTGGGCCTGAACACTGAAGCTTTCTTT
CDR3 protein: CASSLGLNTEAFF
CDR3 length: 13
D gene: .
clone size: few
V gene: TRBV5-4
J gene: TRBJ1-1

CDR3 DNA: TGCGCCAGCAGATCCGGGACAGGGTTTACTGAAGCTTTCTTT
CDR3 protein: CASRSGTGFTEAFF
CDR3 length: 14
D gene: TRBD1
clone size: .
V gene: TRBV5-1
J gene: TRBJ1-1

CDR3 DNA: TGTGCCAGCAGTTCTCCGGGACAGGCTTTATACGAGCAGTACTTC
CDR3 protein: CASSSPGQALYEQYF
CDR3 length: 15
D gene: TRBD1
clone size: .
V gene: TRBV28
J gene: TRBJ2-7

CDR3 DNA: TGTGCCAGCAGTACAGATTCTTGGGCCGGGAATGAGCAGTTCTTC
CDR3 protein: CASSTDSWAGNEQFF
CDR3 length: 15
D gene: .
clone size: .
V gene: TRBV7-3
J gene: TRBJ2-1